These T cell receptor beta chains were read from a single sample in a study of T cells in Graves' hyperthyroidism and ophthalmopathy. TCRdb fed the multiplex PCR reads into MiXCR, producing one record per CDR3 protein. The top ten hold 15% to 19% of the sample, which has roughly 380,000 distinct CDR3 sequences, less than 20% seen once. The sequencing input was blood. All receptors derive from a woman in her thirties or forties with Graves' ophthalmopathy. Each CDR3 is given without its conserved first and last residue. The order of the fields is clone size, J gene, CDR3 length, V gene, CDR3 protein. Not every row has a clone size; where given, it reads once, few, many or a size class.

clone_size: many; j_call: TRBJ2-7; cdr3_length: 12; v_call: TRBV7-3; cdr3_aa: ASSSGVPPYEQY
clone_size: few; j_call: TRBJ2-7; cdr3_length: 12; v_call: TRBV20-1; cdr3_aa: SARVPGLSYEQY
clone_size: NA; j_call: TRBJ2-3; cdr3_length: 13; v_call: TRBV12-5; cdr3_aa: ASGLSRTGQDTQY
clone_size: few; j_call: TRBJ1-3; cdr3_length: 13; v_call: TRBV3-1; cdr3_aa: ASSPNWFSGNTIY
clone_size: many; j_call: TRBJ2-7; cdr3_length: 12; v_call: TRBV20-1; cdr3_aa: SAKKGDSSYEQY
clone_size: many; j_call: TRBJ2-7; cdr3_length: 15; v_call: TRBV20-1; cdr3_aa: SASDPGKAENSYEQY
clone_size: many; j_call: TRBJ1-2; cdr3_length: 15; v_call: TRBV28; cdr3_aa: ATRGGSLLAFLGGYT
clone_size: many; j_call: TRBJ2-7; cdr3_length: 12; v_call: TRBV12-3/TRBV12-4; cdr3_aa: ASSLSSGVYEQY
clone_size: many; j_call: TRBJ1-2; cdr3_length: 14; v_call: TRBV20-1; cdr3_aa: SAADRGPSANYGYT
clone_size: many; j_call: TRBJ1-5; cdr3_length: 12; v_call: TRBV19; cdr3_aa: ASSRQGSYQPQH
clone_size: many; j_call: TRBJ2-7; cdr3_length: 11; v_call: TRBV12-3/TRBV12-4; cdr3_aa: ASSPPGVVGQY
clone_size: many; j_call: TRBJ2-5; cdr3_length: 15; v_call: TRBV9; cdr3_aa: ASSVGTLTRYQETQY
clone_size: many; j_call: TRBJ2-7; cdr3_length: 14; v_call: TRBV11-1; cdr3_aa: ASSSPVGIGAYEQY
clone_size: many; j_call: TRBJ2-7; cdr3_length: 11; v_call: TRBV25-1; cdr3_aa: ASSATGSYEQY
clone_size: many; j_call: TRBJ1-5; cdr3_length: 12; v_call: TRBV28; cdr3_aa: ASSAIGTVQPQH
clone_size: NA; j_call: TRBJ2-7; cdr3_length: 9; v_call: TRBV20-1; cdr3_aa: SASGRSEQY
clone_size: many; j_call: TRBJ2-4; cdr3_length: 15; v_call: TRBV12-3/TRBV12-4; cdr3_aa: ASSLSGSGVAKNIQY
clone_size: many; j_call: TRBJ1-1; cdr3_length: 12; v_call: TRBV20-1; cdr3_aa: SARSGVGSYGAF
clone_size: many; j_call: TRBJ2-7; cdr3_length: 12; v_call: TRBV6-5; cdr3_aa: ASSYQGLAYEQY
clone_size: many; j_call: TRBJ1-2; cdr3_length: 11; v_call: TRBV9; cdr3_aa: ASSIGRGNGYT
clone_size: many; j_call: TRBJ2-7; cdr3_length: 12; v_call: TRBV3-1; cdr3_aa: ASRLSGQSYEQY
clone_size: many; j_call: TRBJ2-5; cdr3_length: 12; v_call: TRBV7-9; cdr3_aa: ASSSTVYQETQY
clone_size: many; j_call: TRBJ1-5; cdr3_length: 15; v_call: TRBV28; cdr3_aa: ASSAPRGTTGNQPQH
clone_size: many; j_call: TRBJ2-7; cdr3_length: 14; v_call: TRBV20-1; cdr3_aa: SARAYGDGFSYEQY
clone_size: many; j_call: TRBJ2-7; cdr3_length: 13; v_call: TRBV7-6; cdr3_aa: ASSPTSGSGYEQY
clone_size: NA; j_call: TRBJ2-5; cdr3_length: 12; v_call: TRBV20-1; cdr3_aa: SARGSGARDTQY
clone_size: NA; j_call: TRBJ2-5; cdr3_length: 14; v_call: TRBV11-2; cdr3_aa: ASSLGTRRLHGTQY
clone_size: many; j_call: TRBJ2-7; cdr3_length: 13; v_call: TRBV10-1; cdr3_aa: ASSEPDGGSYEQY
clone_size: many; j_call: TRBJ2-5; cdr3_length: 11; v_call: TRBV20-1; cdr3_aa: SAGGSRQETQY
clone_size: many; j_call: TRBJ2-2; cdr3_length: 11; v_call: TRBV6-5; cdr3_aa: ASSYGTPGELF
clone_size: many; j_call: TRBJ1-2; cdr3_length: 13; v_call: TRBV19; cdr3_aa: ASSIIRDLNYGYT
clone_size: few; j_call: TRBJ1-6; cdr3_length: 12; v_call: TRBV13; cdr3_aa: ASSISGDNSPLH
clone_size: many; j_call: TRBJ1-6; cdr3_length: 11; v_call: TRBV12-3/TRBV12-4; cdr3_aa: ASRFGADSPLH
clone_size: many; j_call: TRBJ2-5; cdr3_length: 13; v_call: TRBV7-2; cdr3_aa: ASSLASLVGETQY
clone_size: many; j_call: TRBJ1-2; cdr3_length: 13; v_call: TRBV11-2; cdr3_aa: ASSSSGGANYGYT
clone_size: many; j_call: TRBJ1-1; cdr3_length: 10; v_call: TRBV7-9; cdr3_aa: ASSPRPGEAF
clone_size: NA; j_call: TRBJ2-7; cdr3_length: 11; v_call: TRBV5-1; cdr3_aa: ASSANNGDEQY
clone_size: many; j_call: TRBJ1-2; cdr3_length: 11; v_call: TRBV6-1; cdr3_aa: ASSEGTTYGYT
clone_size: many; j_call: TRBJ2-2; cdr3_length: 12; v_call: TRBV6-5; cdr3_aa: ASSYSTGTGELF
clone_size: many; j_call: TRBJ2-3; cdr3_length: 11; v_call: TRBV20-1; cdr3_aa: SVSLAGTDTQY
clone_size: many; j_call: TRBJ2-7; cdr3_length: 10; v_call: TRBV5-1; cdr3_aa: ASSPDFYEQY
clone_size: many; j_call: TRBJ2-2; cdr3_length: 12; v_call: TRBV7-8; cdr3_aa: ASIPGLASGELF
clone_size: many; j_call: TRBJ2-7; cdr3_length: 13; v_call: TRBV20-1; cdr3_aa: SATLWGRGRYEQY
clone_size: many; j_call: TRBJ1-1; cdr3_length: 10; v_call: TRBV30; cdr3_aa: AWSSSPTEAF
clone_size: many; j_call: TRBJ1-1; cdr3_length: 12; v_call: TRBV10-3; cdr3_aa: AISGVTENTEAF
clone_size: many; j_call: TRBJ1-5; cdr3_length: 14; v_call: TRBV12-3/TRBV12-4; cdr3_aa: ASSLGFGYSNQPQH
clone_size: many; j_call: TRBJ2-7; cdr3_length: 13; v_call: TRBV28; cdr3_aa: ASSPWTESSYEQY
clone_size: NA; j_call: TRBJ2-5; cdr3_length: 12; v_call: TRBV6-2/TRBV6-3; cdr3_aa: ASSRERSQETQY
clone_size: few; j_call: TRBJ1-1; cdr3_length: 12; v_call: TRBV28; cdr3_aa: ASNQAVRNTEAF
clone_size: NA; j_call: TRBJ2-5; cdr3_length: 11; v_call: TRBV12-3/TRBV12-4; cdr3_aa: ARSWTLRETQY
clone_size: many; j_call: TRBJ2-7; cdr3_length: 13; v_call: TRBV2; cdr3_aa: ASSHEQATYYEQY
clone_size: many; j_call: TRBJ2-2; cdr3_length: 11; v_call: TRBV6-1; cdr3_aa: ASRLTDTGELF